Presented here are 7 T cell receptor beta chains from one specimen sequenced in a study of CD8 T cells in ankylosing spondylitis (TCRdb year 2017). The method behind the library was 5' RACE. The reads were generated on an Illumina HiSeq 2500. TCRdb handled the public reads itself, with Q25 trimming in fastp and clone calling in MiXCR, and kept productive beta chains. A single entry per CDR3 protein holds the most common genes and DNA from its merged rows. In this sample the table shows 250,000 to 350,000 distinct CDR3 sequences, around 20% of which occur a single time. Roughly 4% of the sample belongs to the ten largest clones. The sequencing input was blood, either unsorted or a sorted T cell fraction (not recorded which). All receptors derive from a female donor with ankylosing spondylitis or in good health (not recorded which).

This chain links TRBV27 with TRBJ1-5; 7 nucleotides line up with TRBD1. Per the germline V gene, CDR1 is MNHEY and CDR2 is SMNVEV (reference sequence). The CDR3 contains 13 residues. J lost 8 bases, V lost 6 bases, and 7 bases had no gene match. The chain's CDR3 is CASRAQGSEPQHF. The CDR3 DNA sequence: TGTGCCAGCAGGGCACAGGGGTCTGAGCCCCAGCATTTT.

This clonotype was detected a few times. CDR3 in amino acids: CASSQKWGGTEQYF. Written as DNA, the CDR3 is TGTGCCAGCAGCCAAAAATGGGGGGGGACCGAGCAGTACTTC. J is TRBJ2-7 and V is TRBV9, with TRBD2 matching 7 bases. The V gene's germline CDR1 is SGDLS and CDR2 YYNGEE. CDR3 length: 14 residues. V lost 4 bases, J lost 6 bases, and 10 bases stayed unmatched. Drawing the rest from reference TRBV9 and TRBJ2-7, the complete variable domain is DSGVTQTPKHLITATGQRVTLRCSPRSGDLSVYWYQQSLDQGLQFLIQYYNGEERAKGNILERFSAQQFPDLHSELNLSSLELGDSALYFCASSQKWGGTEQYFGPGTRLTVT.

The V and J genes are TRBV5-6 and TRBJ2-3; D remains unclear. The CDR3 length is 13 residues. The germline V and J ends were trimmed by 4 bases and 0 bases, with 6 bases remaining between them. Per the germline V gene, CDR1 is SGHDT and CDR2 is YYEEEE. The CDR3 region has the DNA TGTGCCAGCAGCAGATCTAGCACAGATACGCAGTATTTT. It codes for CASSRSSTDTQYF.

This clonotype came up many times. The rearrangement links TRBV29-1 to TRBJ2-1, with 9 bases that match TRBD2. Germline CDR1 reads SQVTM; CDR2 reads ANQGSEA. The CDR3 runs 14 residues. Trimming at V came to 4 bases and at J to 8 bases, leaving 9 bases not matched to a gene. The chain's CDR3 is CSVGVAGVGDEQFF. The CDR3 DNA is TGCAGCGTTGGAGTAGCGGGAGTCGGGGATGAGCAGTTCTTC.

This clonotype came up many times. The chain is built from TRBV10-2 and TRBJ2-3; D is uncertain. Germline V lookup: CDR1 WSHSY, CDR2 SAAADI. This CDR3 is 13 amino acids long. Trimming shortened V by 6 bases and J by 1 base, and 8 bases separated the two germline ends. Written as DNA, the CDR3 is TGCGCCAGCAGGGGGATGGGCACAGATACGCAGTATTTT. The encoded protein is CASRGMGTDTQYF.

The table lists this clonotype with a few counts. This chain links TRBV6-1 with TRBJ1-2; no definite D call. V shed 7 bases and J shed 0 bases, with 12 bases lying between them. The CDR3 sequence is 14 residues long. The germline gives CDR1 MNHNS, CDR2 SASEGT. CDR3 amino acids: CASTVSQSNYGYTF. CDR3 sequence (DNA): TGTGCCAGCACCGTATCGCAGTCTAACTATGGCTACACCTTC.

This clonotype was seen more than once but under ten times. V gene TRBV12-3 or TRBV12-4 combines with J gene TRBJ2-7; possibly TRBD2 for D (6 bases). With 6 bases removed from V and 4 bases from J, the gap between germline ends came to 13 bases. The CDR3 is 13 residues long. DNA for the CDR3: TGTGCCAGCAGCCTGACGGGGGTGTACGAGCAGTACTTC. Translation: CASSLTGVYEQYF.